There are many counts of the clone carrying this T cell receptor (beta chain). Its specificity is not known. The source of the sample is a study of T cells in Graves' hyperthyroidism and ophthalmopathy. Turning to the study itself: Before treatment of any kind, peripheral blood was taken at initial diagnosis.

RNA transcripts gave rise to amplified TCR beta CDR3 regions. Primed by the HTBI set, a first-round RT-PCR was run on the TCR CDR3. TCRdb re-analysed the multiplex PCR reads in MiXCR, keeping a single row per CDR3 protein. The table shows 350,000 or so distinct CDR3 sequences, with about 17% occurring only once. Study outcomes and limitations: Model predictions of ophthalmopathy came a median around 6.5 months before onset. Expanded thyroid clonotypes (above 0.001) were mostly also found in blood.

The clonotype comes from a woman in her twenties or thirties with Graves' hyperthyroidism that later progressed to Graves' ophthalmopathy. Sample: blood.

CDR3 sequence: CASSLIIGQGPSGELFF. DNA of the CDR3: TGTGCCAGCAGTTTGATAATTGGACAGGGTCCCTCCGGGGAGCTGTTTTTT. This chain links TRBV28 with TRBJ2-2; 8 nucleotides match TRBD1. The CDR3 totals 17 residues. In germline, CDR1 is MDHEN, CDR2 SYDVKM. V was clipped by 3 bases and J by 6 bases; unmatched bases: 12. The whole variable domain, filled in from reference TRBV28 and TRBJ2-2, reads DVKVTQSSRYLVKRTGEKVFLECVQDMDHENMFWYRQDPGLGLRLIYFSYDVKMKEKGDIPEGYSVSREKKERFSLILESASTNQTSMYLCASSLIIGQGPSGELFFGEGSRLTVL.